This TCR beta chain was recovered during a study of identical twins. cDNA carried unique molecular identifiers, and a universal primer site was added by template switching. TCRdb reanalysed the 5' RACE reads using MiXCR and keeps one entry per CDR3 protein. The sample includes hundreds of thousands of distinct CDR3 sequences, roughly an eighth of them seen just once. Study-wide results and caveats: Researchers reported excess low generation probability among twin-shared out-of-frame alpha sequences. With monozygotic twins, out-of-frame TCR alpha sharing exceeded what models estimated. Clonotypes of the beta chain that were abundant in cord blood carried fewer insertions (memory repertoires showed none).

On this clonotype: What it binds is not known.

Trimming took off 5 bases at V and 6 bases at J, with 11 bases between the two ends. Germline-derived CDR1 and CDR2 are WNHNN and SYGVQD (reference sequence). The CDR3 length is 13 residues. These data are also associated with another study on yellow fever vaccine responses in identical twins.

The chain joins TRBV10-1 to TRBJ2-1; D unclear. Sequencing was performed on PBMCs. The sequence was collected from a young woman in good health. The DNA for the CDR3 is TGCGCCAGCAGTCTGAAGCGTACCAATGAGCAGTTCTTC. Protein: CASSLKRTNEQFF.